The 5 T cell receptor beta chains below were found in one sample sequenced in a study of metastatic and nonmetastatic thyroid tumors. TCRdb reprocessed the PCR reads via MiXCR. The sample has about 40,000 clones, more than 9.5% seen once. Each patient came to thyroid surgery without any prior treatment (of any kind). Sequencing was performed on blood. These receptors were collected from a female donor with papillary thyroid cancer or a benign thyroid nodule (not recorded which). Some clones in this sample may be carry-over from other donors' samples.

In its sample, this clone was seen many times. Written as DNA, the CDR3 is TGTGCCAGCAGCTTACAGCGGAGTGAGCAGTTCTTC. This sequence encodes CASSLQRSEQFF. The chain links TRBV7-9 to TRBJ2-1; D perhaps matches TRBD2 (5 bases). Germline loops: CDR1 SEHNR, CDR2 FQNEAQ (reference sequence). The germline V and J ends were trimmed by 2 bases and 9 bases, with 8 bases remaining between them. This CDR3 is built from 12 residues.

This clone appeared many times. This chain joins TRBV5-1 and TRBJ2-2, with TRBD2 matching 15 bases. The V and J ends lost 6 bases and 1 base, in that order; junction bases with no gene match: 1. Per the germline V gene, CDR1 is SGHRS and CDR2 is YFSETQ. The CDR3 is 16 amino acids. CDR3 loop: CASKGLAGGNTGELFF. CDR3 bases: TGCGCCAGCAAGGGACTAGCGGGAGGGAACACCGGGGAGCTGTTTTTT.

Details on this clone: A clone one base away is much larger, so this may be a read error. This same CDR3 is encoded by further DNA sequences in the sample. This chain joins TRBV29-1 and TRBJ1-1; TRBD1 matches 9 bases. This CDR3 region has 14 residues. V lost 6 bases and J lost 3; bases outside the gene matches: 8. The V gene's germline CDR1 is SQVTM and CDR2 ANQGSEA. The CDR3 spells CSVALQGAYTEAFF. The CDR3 DNA reads as TGCAGCGTGGCCTTACAGGGGGCTTACACTGAAGCTTTCTTT.

This clone was seen repeatedly, ten times or more. V and J are TRBV7-8 and TRBJ1-5; 7 bases fit TRBD1. The CDR3 loop spans 13 amino acids. With 9 bases clipped from V and 4 bases from J, the junction kept 6 bases outside the gene matches. The germline V gene encodes CDR1 SGHVS and CDR2 FQNEAQ. Here the CDR3 DNA reads TGTGCCAGTCGACAGGGTTTAAATCAGCCCCAGCATTTT. Amino acids: CASRQGLNQPQHF.

This clone was seen many times. The same CDR3 is also encoded by other DNA sequences in this sample. The chain uses TRBV20-1 and TRBJ2-1; 12 bases fit TRBD2. The germline V gene has CDR1 DFQATT and CDR2 SNEGSKA (reference sequence). The CDR3 totals 16 residues. With 5 bases clipped from V and 2 bases from J, the junction kept 7 bases outside the gene matches. In DNA form, the CDR3 reads TGCAGTGCTTGGACTAGCGGGACTGTGACCTACAATGAGCAGTTCTTC. The encoded protein is CSAWTSGTVTYNEQFF.